Each of the 8 T cell receptor beta chains below was sequenced from the same sample in a study of cytomegalovirus exposure and HLA in healthy donors. The PCR was carried out with 60 Vbeta primers and 13 Jbeta primers. The assay was immunoSEQ multiplex PCR, and TCRdb's table has in-frame clones only and misses some. The table records about 110,000 clones, about four fifths of them present only once. The sample was PBMCs. These receptors all come from a man aged 50 or older in good health and CMV-seronegative.

The chain links TRBV6-6 to TRBJ2-7, with 10 positions matching TRBD1. V shed 1 base, J shed 13 bases, and the junction held 4 bases outside the gene matches. CDR3 length equals 12 residues. Germline-derived CDR1 and CDR2 are MNHNY and SVGAGI (reference sequence). Here the CDR3 DNA reads TGTGCCAGCAGTTACTTGACAGGGGGCGAATACTTC. Translating gives CASSYLTGGEYF.

This clone has just a few counts. The chain recombines TRBV6-5 with TRBJ1-5; D is unclear. CDR3 length: 15 amino acids. V was trimmed by 0 bases and J by 11 bases, leaving 17 bases between them. Germline V gene data show CDR1 as MNHEY and CDR2 as SVGAGI. Here the CDR3 reads CASSYSTQLPEAQHF. The CDR3 DNA is TGTGCCAGCAGTTACTCGACTCAACTCCCTGAGGCCCAGCATTTT.

J is TRBJ1-1 and V is TRBV27; the D gene is possibly TRBD1 (6 bases). Germline V lookup: CDR1 MNHEY, CDR2 SMNVEV (reference sequence). V lost 8 bases, J lost 2 bases, and 12 bases lay in between. The CDR3 is 13 amino acids. This chain's CDR3 is CASRGQSNTEAFF. DNA for the CDR3: TGTGCCAGCCGCGGACAGAGTAACACTGAAGCTTTCTTT.

This chain connects TRBV30 to TRBJ1-2, with D perhaps TRBD1 (5 bases). The V end was cut by 8 bases, the J end by 0 bases, with 13 bases between. Germline V CDR1 and CDR2: GTSNPN, SVGIG (reference sequence). This CDR3 comprises 13 residues. DNA for the CDR3: TGTGCCCAGACTTGGGGCTCTAACTATGGCTACACCTTC. Translated: CAQTWGSNYGYTF.

The V call is TRBV2, the J call TRBJ2-1, with D possibly TRBD2 on 5 matching bases. V was cut by 0 bases and J by 7 bases, with 10 bases left in between. The V gene's germline CDR1 is SNHLY and CDR2 FYNNEI. The CDR3 extends over 14 amino acids. The CDR3 nucleotides read TGTGCCAGCAGTGAAGCGCTTCGAGGGAATGAGCAGTTCTTC. Encoded protein: CASSEALRGNEQFF. Based on the CDR3 plus reference TRBV2 and TRBJ2-1, the full variable domain is EPEVTQTPSHQVTQMGQEVILRCVPISNHLYFYWYRQILGQKVEFLVSFYNNEISEKSEIFDDQFSVERPDGSNFTLKIRSTKLEDSAMYFCASSEALRGNEQFFGPGTRLTVL.

This rearrangement joins TRBV5-1 to TRBJ2-4; D call uncertain. The germline V and J ends were trimmed by 3 bases and 1 base, with 17 bases remaining between them. Germline V gives CDR1 SGHRS, CDR2 YFSETQ. This CDR3 is 17 amino acids long. CDR3 coding DNA: TGCGCCAGCAGCTCTCACAACCGGGTAAGGGCCAAAAACATTCAGTACTTC. This encodes CASSSHNRVRAKNIQYF. Complete variable domain (other parts from reference TRBV5-1 and TRBJ2-4): KAGVTQTPRYLIKTRGQQVTLSCSPISGHRSVSWYQQTPGQGLQFLFEYFSETQRNKGNFPGRFSGRQFSNSRSEMNVSTLELGDSALYLCASSSHNRVRAKNIQYFGAGTRLSVL.

The V and J genes are TRBV6-6 and TRBJ2-5; TRBD1 matches at 7 bases. Trimming cost V 2 bases and J 5 bases; bases outside gene matches: 8. The CDR3 sequence is 15 residues long. Germline CDR1 MNHNY, CDR2 SVGAGI (reference sequence). The CDR3 spells CASSYRDSMIETQYF. The CDR3 region has the DNA TGTGCCAGCAGTTACCGGGACAGTATGATTGAGACCCAGTACTTC.

This clone occurred a few times. The chain links TRBV6-1 to TRBJ2-7; 13 bases are shared with TRBD2. Per germline, CDR1 MNHNS and CDR2 SASEGT. J was trimmed by 5 bases and V by 7 bases; bases with no gene match: 5. CDR3 length equals 14 residues. In DNA form, the CDR3 reads TGTGCCAGCAAGACTAGCGGGGGGCGGGACGAGCAGTACGTC. It translates to CASKTSGGRDEQYV.